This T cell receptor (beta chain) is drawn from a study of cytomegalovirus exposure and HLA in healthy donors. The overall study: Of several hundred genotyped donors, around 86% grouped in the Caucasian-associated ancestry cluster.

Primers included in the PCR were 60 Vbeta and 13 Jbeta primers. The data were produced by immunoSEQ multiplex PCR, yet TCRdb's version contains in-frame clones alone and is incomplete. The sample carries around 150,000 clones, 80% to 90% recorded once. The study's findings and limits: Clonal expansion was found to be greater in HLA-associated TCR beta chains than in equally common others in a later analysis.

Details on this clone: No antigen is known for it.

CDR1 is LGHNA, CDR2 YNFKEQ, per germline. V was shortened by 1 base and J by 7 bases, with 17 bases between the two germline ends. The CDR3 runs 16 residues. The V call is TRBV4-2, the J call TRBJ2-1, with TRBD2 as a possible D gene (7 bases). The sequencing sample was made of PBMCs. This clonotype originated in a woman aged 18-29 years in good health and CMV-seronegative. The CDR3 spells CASSQVGWEGVNEQFF. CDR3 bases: TGTGCCAGCAGCCAAGTTGGATGGGAGGGGGTAAATGAGCAGTTCTTC.